These 25 T cell receptor beta chains were sequenced from one sample in a study of T cell changes during pregnancy in multiple sclerosis. The protocol was immunoSEQ multiplex PCR, while the TCRdb copy is restricted to in-frame clones and leaves out a portion. The sample yields approximately 41,000 clones, 94% seen once. The source material was CD4+ T cells from peripheral blood mononuclear cells, sampled in the second trimester of pregnancy. The receptor set was obtained from a female donor with multiple sclerosis, enrolled in a pregnancy study.

The CDR3 protein is CASSPLTGAAYEQYF. The CDR3 nucleotides read TGTGCCAGCTCACCCTTGACAGGGGCTGCCTACGAGCAGTACTTC. This sequence joins TRBV18 and TRBJ2-7, with 8 bases lining up with TRBD1. J gave up 2 bases and V 3 bases, and 6 bases lay outside the gene matches. Per the germline V gene, CDR1 is KGHSH and CDR2 is LQKENI. The CDR3 is 15 residues long.

The chain employs TRBV2 and TRBJ2-5; TRBD2 matches at 7 bases. The length of the CDR3 is 15 residues. CDR1 SNHLY and CDR2 FYNNEI come from the germline V gene. V lost 3 bases, J lost 5 bases, and 9 bases stayed unmatched. The CDR3 protein is CASSEETNGRETQYF. CDR3 in DNA: TGTGCCAGCAGTGAGGAAACCAACGGGAGGGAGACCCAGTACTTC.

This chain connects TRBV5-1 to TRBJ2-1; 11 bases match TRBD2. The germline gives CDR1 SGHRS, CDR2 YFSETQ. The junction had 8 bases not matched to a gene; V was cut back by 3 bases and J by 6 bases. CDR3 size: 16 residues. CDR3 sequence: CASSSRTSGPPNEQFF. The CDR3 nucleotides read TGCGCCAGCAGCTCGCGGACTAGCGGGCCCCCCAATGAGCAGTTCTTC.

V gene TRBV7-2 combines with J gene TRBJ2-3; TRBD1 is a possible D gene (6 bases). Per the germline V gene, CDR1 is SGHTA and CDR2 is FQGNSA. V was clipped by 1 base and J by 4 bases, with 12 bases between them. The CDR3 has 15 amino acids. The CDR3 nucleotides are TGTGCCAGCAGCTTAGGGATCCCAGGGGCAGATACGCAGTATTTT. Its translation: CASSLGIPGADTQYF.

The rearrangement links TRBV28 to TRBJ2-1; possibly TRBD2 for D (6 bases). The germline CDR1 and CDR2 sequences are MDHEN and SYDVKM. The V gene lost 4 bases and the J gene lost 4 bases, with 14 bases spanning the gap. This CDR3 is 15 amino acids long. CDR3 in amino acids: CASSSPRDFYNEQFF. CDR3 nucleotide sequence: TGTGCCAGCAGTTCTCCCCGGGACTTTTACAATGAGCAGTTCTTC.

J is TRBJ1-4 and V is TRBV5-5, with D possibly TRBD1 on 6 matching bases. The CDR3 extends over 14 amino acids. Germline V gene sequence: CDR1 SGHKS, CDR2 YYEKEE (reference sequence). V lost 3 bases and J lost 5, with 11 bases in between. As DNA, the CDR3 is TGTGCCAGCAGCTCCTTTACAGGGAATGAAAAACTGTTTTTT. It codes for CASSSFTGNEKLFF.

This chain links TRBV9 with TRBJ1-1; D is unresolved. Trimming removed 3 bases at V and 0 bases at J, with 12 bases between. Germline CDR1 and CDR2: SGDLS and YYNGEE. This CDR3 is 15 amino acids long. CDR3 residues: CASSAQEQLNTEAFF. The CDR3 nucleotides read TGTGCCAGCAGCGCCCAGGAACAGCTGAACACTGAAGCTTTCTTT.

V is TRBV20-1 and J is TRBJ2-3; D might be TRBD2 (5 bases). V lost 6 bases, J lost 13 bases, and 17 bases lay in between. Per the germline V gene, CDR1 is DFQATT and CDR2 is SNEGSKA (reference sequence). This CDR3 is 11 amino acids long. This CDR3 reads CSASRGLREYF. The CDR3 DNA reads as TGCAGTGCCTCTCGGGGTTTGAGGGAGTATTTT.

The chain recombines TRBV15 with TRBJ2-1; 10 bases are shared with TRBD2. V shed 6 bases, J shed 0 bases, and the junction held 11 bases outside the gene matches. The CDR3 runs 18 residues. Germline V gene sequence: CDR1 LNHNV, CDR2 YYDKDF (reference sequence). CDR3 sequence: CATRPGYLAGGSYNEQFF. The CDR3 DNA follows: TGTGCCACCAGGCCTGGGTATTTAGCGGGAGGCTCCTACAATGAGCAGTTCTTC.

The chain combines TRBV15 with TRBJ1-4, with D perhaps matching TRBD1 (6 bases). The ends were cut back, 0 bases at V and 7 bases at J, with 9 bases in the middle. Germline V CDR1 and CDR2: LNHNV, YYDKDF (reference sequence). This CDR3 contains 14 residues. CDR3 region: CATSRDGDTEKLFF. CDR3 nucleotides: TGTGCCACCAGCAGAGACGGGGACACTGAAAAACTGTTTTTT.

The chain links TRBV27 to TRBJ1-5; TRBD1 is a possible D gene (5 bases). The CDR3 has 16 residues. V lost 6 bases to trimming and J lost 0 bases, with 15 bases between them. Germline values: CDR1 MNHEY, CDR2 SMNVEV (reference sequence). The CDR3 here is CASRAGRIYSNQPQHF. CDR3 nucleotides: TGTGCCAGCAGGGCGGGGCGGATTTATAGCAATCAGCCCCAGCATTTT.

The chain carries TRBV6-5 and TRBJ2-7, with D uncertain. CDR1 is MNHEY and CDR2 is SVGAGI in the germline V gene. The CDR3 consists of 13 residues. The germline V and J ends were trimmed by 7 bases and 3 bases, with 13 bases remaining between them. The CDR3 reads CASMKGAYYEQYF. CDR3 DNA sequence: TGTGCCAGCATGAAAGGAGCCTACTACGAGCAGTACTTC.

Only one count was recorded for this clone. This chain joins TRBV6-5 and TRBJ1-4; TRBD1 matches at 9 bases. This CDR3 has 14 amino acids. Germline trimming cut 6 bases from V and 6 bases from J; bases unmatched to any gene: 5. Germline CDR1 MNHEY, CDR2 SVGAGI. The CDR3 nucleotides read TGTGCCAGCAGGCCGGGACAGGGTTATGAAAAACTGTTTTTT. This translates into CASRPGQGYEKLFF.

This chain links TRBV28 with TRBJ2-7, with 13 bases that match TRBD2. The CDR3 consists of 15 residues. Germline V gene data show CDR1 as MDHEN and CDR2 as SYDVKM. The J segment lost 2 bases and the V segment lost 6 bases, leaving 4 bases of the junction unmatched. CDR3 residues: CASSSGLAGTYEQYF. CDR3 DNA sequence: TGTGCCAGCAGCTCGGGACTAGCGGGAACCTACGAGCAGTACTTC.

V and J are TRBV5-1 and TRBJ2-6; 7 bases align to TRBD1. V gave up 0 bases and J gave up 4 bases; unmatched junction bases: 4. This CDR3 has 16 residues. Germline CDR1 and CDR2: SGHRS and YFSETQ. In DNA, the CDR3 is TGCGCCAGCAGCTTGGGACAGGGTGTCGGGGCCAACGTCCTGACTTTC. Its translation is CASSLGQGVGANVLTF.

The chain couples TRBV2 to TRBJ1-1, with 7 bases that match TRBD1. This CDR3 has 11 residues. Germline V gene data show CDR1 as SNHLY and CDR2 as FYNNEI. With 10 bases clipped from V and 4 bases from J, the junction kept 3 bases outside the gene matches. The CDR3: CATPGGTEAFF. For the CDR3, the DNA is TGTGCCACCCCAGGGGGCACTGAAGCTTTCTTT.

The rearrangement joins TRBV30 to TRBJ2-1, with 10 bases lining up with TRBD2. The length of the CDR3 is 15 residues. Germline V gives CDR1 GTSNPN, CDR2 SVGIG (reference sequence). J gave up 4 bases and V 0 bases, and 3 bases lay outside the gene matches. The CDR3, as DNA: TGTGCCTGGAGTGTATCTAGCGGGGGATACAATGAGCAGTTCTTC. Amino acids: CAWSVSSGGYNEQFF.

The V gene is TRBV19, the J gene TRBJ1-6; D might be TRBD1 (5 bases). Germline CDR1 and CDR2: LNHDA and SQIVND (reference sequence). The CDR3 contains 13 residues. The V gene lost 11 bases and the J gene lost 6 bases, with 14 bases spanning the gap. The CDR3 bases are TGTGCCCGGACACGACAGTGTAATTCACCCCTCCACTTT. Encoded protein: CARTRQCNSPLHF.

The chain has TRBV19 and TRBJ2-1, with D perhaps matching TRBD2 (5 bases). Trimming left V 5 bases short and J 0 bases short, with 14 bases between. This CDR3 is 16 amino acids long. Germline V gene lookup returns CDR1 LNHDA and CDR2 SQIVND (reference sequence). CDR3 amino acids: CASSFMLGSSYNEQFF. As DNA, the CDR3 is TGTGCCAGTAGTTTCATGTTGGGGAGCTCCTACAATGAGCAGTTCTTC.

The chain combines TRBV7-9 with TRBJ2-7, with TRBD2 matching 7 bases. There are 15 residues in the CDR3. The junction had 14 bases not matched to a gene; V was cut back by 5 bases and J by 7 bases. The germline CDR1 and CDR2 sequences are SEHNR and FQNEAQ (reference sequence). The CDR3 coding sequence is TGTGCCAGCAGCCCGGGGGGAGCAGGGCCCCATGAGCAGTACTTC. Translation gives CASSPGGAGPHEQYF.

This chain joins TRBV7-3 and TRBJ2-1; tentatively, D is TRBD2 (6 bases). The ends were cut back, 2 bases at V and 11 bases at J, with 13 bases in the middle. Germline CDR1 is SGHTA and CDR2 is FQGTGA. CDR3 size: 13 residues. CDR3 protein: CASSLGRQDKQFF. The CDR3 DNA is TGTGCCAGCAGCTTAGGGAGGCAGGATAAGCAGTTCTTC.

The genes are TRBV5-4 and TRBJ2-3; the match to TRBD1 covers 7 bases. The CDR3 has 14 residues. Germline CDR1 is SGHNT and CDR2 is YYREEE (reference sequence). V shed 9 bases and J 3 bases; nucleotides not matched to a gene: 10. The DNA for the CDR3 is TGTGCCACAGAACAGGGGCCTAATACAGATACGCAGTATTTT. Protein product: CATEQGPNTDTQYF.

The chain carries TRBV6-5 and TRBJ2-7; 11 nucleotides align to TRBD2. Germline values: CDR1 MNHEY, CDR2 SVGAGI. Trimming at V came to 2 bases and at J to 6 bases, leaving 6 bases not matched to a gene. The CDR3 has 15 residues. In DNA, the CDR3 is TGTGCCAGCAGTTACGGGCCTAGCGGGAGGACCGAGCAGTACTTC. It is translated as CASSYGPSGRTEQYF.

The rearrangement uses TRBV19 and TRBJ1-5; perhaps TRBD1 as D (5 bases). With 10 bases removed from V and 7 bases from J, the gap between germline ends came to 11 bases. Looked up from germline, CDR1 is LNHDA and CDR2 is SQIVND (reference sequence). The CDR3 loop spans 11 amino acids. The CDR3 protein is CATVQGQPQHF. The CDR3 DNA follows: TGTGCCACCGTCCAGGGCCAGCCCCAGCATTTT.

The chain uses TRBV7-8 and TRBJ2-5, with 7 bases matching TRBD2. Germline assignment: CDR1 SGHVS and CDR2 FQNEAQ. V gave up 5 bases and J gave up 3 bases; unmatched junction bases: 6. The CDR3 spans 14 residues. CDR3 DNA sequence: TGTGCCAGCAGCCCCGTACTAGCGAAAGAGACCCAGTACTTC. Translation: CASSPVLAKETQYF.